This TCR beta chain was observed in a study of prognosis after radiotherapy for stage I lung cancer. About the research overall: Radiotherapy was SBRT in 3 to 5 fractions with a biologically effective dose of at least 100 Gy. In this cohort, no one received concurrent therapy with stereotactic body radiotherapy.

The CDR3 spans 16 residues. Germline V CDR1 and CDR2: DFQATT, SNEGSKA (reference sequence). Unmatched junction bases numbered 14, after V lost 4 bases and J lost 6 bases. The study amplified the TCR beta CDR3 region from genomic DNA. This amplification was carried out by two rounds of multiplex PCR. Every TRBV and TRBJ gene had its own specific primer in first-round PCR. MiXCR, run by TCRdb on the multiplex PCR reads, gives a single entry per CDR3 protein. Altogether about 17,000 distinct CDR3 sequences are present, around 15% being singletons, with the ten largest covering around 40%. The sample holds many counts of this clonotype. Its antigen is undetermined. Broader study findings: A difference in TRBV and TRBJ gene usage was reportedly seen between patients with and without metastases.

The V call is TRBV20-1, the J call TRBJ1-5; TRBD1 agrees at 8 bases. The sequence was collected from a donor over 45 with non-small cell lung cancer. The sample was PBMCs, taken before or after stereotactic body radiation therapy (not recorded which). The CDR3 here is CSAIKQTGERGQPQHF. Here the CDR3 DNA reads TGCAGTGCTATCAAACAGACAGGGGAAAGGGGTCAGCCCCAGCATTTT.